These 11 T cell receptor beta chains share one sample of origin, sequenced in a study of shared clonotypes between healthy human individuals. The assay was immunoSEQ multiplex PCR, and TCRdb's table has in-frame clones only and misses some. The data hold a few hundred thousand clones, with less than 85% observed a single time. The sample consisted of memory CD4+ T cells sorted from blood. Stated subset: CD45RA-negative fraction. These receptors were collected from a young man in good health.

This clone was recorded only once. The V and J genes are TRBV18 and TRBJ2-2; maybe TRBD2 (6 bases). Trimming shortened V by 5 bases and J by 0 bases, and 10 bases separated the two germline ends. Germline CDR1 is KGHSH and CDR2 is LQKENI. CDR3 size: 15 residues. The CDR3 coding sequence is TGTGCCAGCTCAAGGGAGGCGTCGAACACCGGGGAGCTGTTTTTT. As protein: CASSREASNTGELFF.

The CDR3 protein is CASSSRTSGRALEQFF. Here the CDR3 DNA reads TGTGCCAGCAGCAGCCGGACTAGCGGGAGGGCCCTTGAGCAGTTCTTC. V usage is TRBV5-4 and J usage is TRBJ2-1; 15 bases are a match to TRBD2. The CDR3 consists of 16 residues. V was clipped by 4 bases and J by 9 bases; unmatched bases: 8. Germline V gives CDR1 SGHNT, CDR2 YYREEE (reference sequence).

The CDR3, as DNA: TGTGCCAGCTCACCATGGGAGGGGACAGGGAGCTCCTACAATGAGCAGTTCTTC. This translates into CASSPWEGTGSSYNEQFF. The rearrangement links TRBV18 to TRBJ2-1; 9 positions agree with TRBD1. This CDR3 is 18 amino acids long. Germline CDR1 is KGHSH and CDR2 is LQKENI. The V segment lost 2 bases and the J segment 0 bases; nucleotides outside the gene matches: 8. Based on the CDR3 plus reference TRBV18 and TRBJ2-1, the full variable domain is NAGVMQNPRHLVRRRGQEARLRCSPMKGHSHVYWYRQLPEEGLKFMVYLQKENIIDESGMPKERFSAEFPKEGPSILRIQQVVRGDSAAYFCASSPWEGTGSSYNEQFFGPGTRLTVL.

With regard to this clone: The junction departs from germline at one end; a sequencing error may be responsible. The chain carries TRBV18 and TRBJ2-7; TRBD2 aligns across 8 bases. Germline CDR1 reads KGHSH; CDR2 reads LQKENI. The CDR3 is made up of 15 amino acids. This CDR3 reads CASPPPGGVRNEQYF. CDR3 nucleotides: TGTGCCAGCCCACCACCGGGAGGGGTGAGAAACGAGCAGTACTTC.

The genes are TRBV6-1 and TRBJ1-6; 10 positions agree with TRBD1. The junction had 6 bases not matched to a gene; V was cut back by 6 bases and J by 7 bases. The germline gives CDR1 MNHNS, CDR2 SASEGT. This CDR3 is built from 15 residues. The CDR3 loop is CASSTGTGDNSPLHF. As DNA, the CDR3 is TGTGCCAGCAGCACCGGGACAGGGGACAATTCACCCCTCCACTTT.

About this clone itself: The sample holds other DNA sequences that translate to the same CDR3. V usage is TRBV18 and J usage is TRBJ2-7, with D unresolved. V was cut by 6 bases and J by 0 bases, with 6 bases left in between. From germline, CDR1 is KGHSH and CDR2 LQKENI. This CDR3 region has 12 residues. The CDR3, as DNA: TGTGCCAGCTCGTCAAGCTCCTACGAGCAGTACTTC. Its translation: CASSSSSYEQYF.

Worth noting for this clone: A far larger clone is only one base removed, so a read error is likely. V and J are TRBV5-1 and TRBJ2-5; 8 bases align to TRBD1. Germline CDR1 reads SGHRS; CDR2 reads YFSETQ. This CDR3 spans 15 amino acids. DNA for the CDR3: TGCGCCAGCAGCTCTAATACAGGGGGTGGAGAGGCCCAGTACTTC. Protein: CASSSNTGGGEAQYF.

J is TRBJ2-1 and V is TRBV28, with D perhaps TRBD2 (7 bases). V was clipped by 5 bases and J by 3 bases, with 17 bases between them. This CDR3 has 16 residues. Germline CDR1 is MDHEN and CDR2 is SYDVKM. The chain's CDR3 is CASSTSEGGYYNEQFF. The CDR3 nucleotides are TGTGCCAGCAGTACCTCCGAGGGGGGGTACTACAATGAGCAGTTCTTC.

The CDR3 DNA reads TGTGCCAGCTTAAAATGGGGCTTGGAAGCTTTCTTT. Its translation: CASLKWGLEAFF. This sequence joins TRBV7-2 and TRBJ1-1, with D perhaps matching TRBD1 (5 bases). V was trimmed by 8 bases and J by 8 bases, leaving 15 bases between them. This CDR3 comprises 12 residues. Germline-derived CDR1 and CDR2 are SGHTA and FQGNSA. Looking up the rest from reference TRBV7-2 and TRBJ1-1 gives the full variable domain: GAGVSQSPSNKVTEKGKDVELRCDPISGHTALYWYRQSLGQGLEFLIYFQGNSAPDKSGLPSDRFSAERTGGSVSTLTIQRTQQEDSAVYLCASLKWGLEAFFGQGTRLTVV.

CDR3 in amino acids: CAIGGGANTGELFF. The CDR3 region has the DNA TGTGCCATCGGGGGAGGGGCGAACACCGGGGAGCTGTTTTTT. V gene TRBV10-3 combines with J gene TRBJ2-2; 7 nucleotides align to TRBD2. This CDR3 is 14 amino acids long. Germline trimming cut 8 bases from V and 0 bases from J; bases unmatched to any gene: 3. Germline-derived CDR1 and CDR2 are ENHRY and SYGVKD.

V is TRBV9 and J is TRBJ2-3, with TRBD2 matching 8 bases. Germline-derived CDR1 and CDR2 are SGDLS and YYNGEE. The V gene end was trimmed by 3 bases and the J gene end by 3 bases; junction bases not matched to a gene: 9. The CDR3 sequence is 16 residues long. The CDR3 sequence: CASSGTSGSFTDTQYF. CDR3 nucleotide sequence: TGTGCCAGCAGCGGAACAAGCGGGAGCTTTACAGATACGCAGTATTTT.